The clone carrying this T cell receptor beta chain was seen just once. Germline V lookup: CDR1 SGHNT, CDR2 YENEEA. The CDR3 length is 17 residues. V shed 1 base, J shed 5 bases, and the junction held 4 bases outside the gene matches. Per the original data handling: Amplification of reference gene primers provided the estimated nucleated cell counts. The repertoire was sequenced with immunoSEQ multiplex PCR; TCRdb's copy has only in-frame clones and lacks some. V and J calls and clone size come straight from that table; D and trimming were deduced from the DNA. Among 72,000 or so clones, about 81% were seen once, and the ten largest hold around 9.2%. The sample is drawn from a study of blood T cell repertoires in COVID-19. About the study: Italy, Spain and the United States were the sources of the convalescent and acute COVID-19 samples. T cells, B-cell-depleted T cells, or PBMCs provided the cDNA or gDNA that served as material.

The sample consisted of peripheral blood. This chain uses TRBV11-3 with TRBJ2-1; 14 bases are shared with TRBD2. This receptor was identified in a human donor in a cohort sampled during active COVID-19. The CDR3 nucleotides read TGTGCCAGCAGCTTAGGGGGACTAGCGGGAGATAACAATGAGCAGTTCTTC. This sequence encodes CASSLGGLAGDNNEQFF. Full variable domain (outside the CDR3, taken from reference TRBV11-3 and TRBJ2-1): EAGVVQSPRYKIIEKKQPVAFWCNPISGHNTLYWYLQNLGQGPELLIRYENEEAVDDSQLPKDRFSAERLKGVDSTLKIQPAELGDSAVYLCASSLGGLAGDNNEQFFGPGTRLTVL.